This paragraph covers one T cell receptor (beta chain) sequence. The antigen is not known. Assay used: immunoSEQ multiplex PCR; TCRdb lists only in-frame clones, some missing. Among about 120,000 clones listed, around 95% were seen once. The sample comes from a study of cytomegalovirus exposure and HLA in healthy donors. Study at large: The 130 or so validation repertoires used the same platform as the 650 to 850 first-cohort repertoires (as reported by a later analysis). Study-wide results and caveats: Roughly 170 TCR beta chains were listed as cytomegalovirus-associated.

The germline V gene encodes CDR1 SGHVS and CDR2 FNYEAQ. The CDR3 extends over 16 amino acids. Trimming at V came to 1 base and at J to 4 bases, leaving 5 bases not matched to a gene. Sequences were obtained from PBMCs. The chain combines TRBV7-6 with TRBJ1-3; 9 nucleotides agree with TRBD1. This TCR was recovered from a man between 18 and 29 years old in good health and CMV-seronegative. CDR3 loop: CASSLGYRGRGNTIYF. The CDR3 DNA reads TGTGCCAGCAGCTTAGGCTACAGGGGGCGAGGAAACACCATATATTTT. Using reference TRBV7-6 and TRBJ1-3 for the parts outside the CDR3, the full variable domain is GAGVSQSPRYKVTKRGQDVALRCDPISGHVSLYWYRQALGQGPEFLTYFNYEAQQDKSGLPNDRFSAERPEGSISTLTIQRTEQRDSAMYRCASSLGYRGRGNTIYFGEGSWLTVV.